Shown below are 11 T cell receptor beta chains from a single sample sequenced in a study of cytomegalovirus exposure and HLA in healthy donors. This PCR relied on a set of 60 Vbeta primers and 13 Jbeta primers. Libraries were prepared by immunoSEQ multiplex PCR; TCRdb keeps only in-frame clonotypes and omits some of them. Among roughly 140,000 clones listed, around 66% were seen once. Specimen: PBMCs. Receptor source: a woman in her twenties or thirties in good health and CMV-seropositive.

J is TRBJ1-1 and V is TRBV25-1; TRBD1 matches at 10 bases. V lost 3 bases and J lost 5; bases outside the gene matches: 6. Germline V gene data show CDR1 as MGHDK and CDR2 as SYGVNS. The CDR3 is 15 amino acids. The CDR3 loop is CASSDPGTGETEAFF. The CDR3 nucleotides read TGTGCCAGCAGTGACCCAGGGACAGGGGAAACTGAAGCTTTCTTT.

This clone was counted once. The chain links TRBV25-1 to TRBJ1-2; D possibly corresponds to TRBD1 (6 bases). V dropped 6 bases and J dropped 5 bases, with 16 bases sitting between them. The germline CDR1 and CDR2 sequences are MGHDK and SYGVNS. This CDR3 has 14 residues. The CDR3 region is CASSPWTESYGYTF. The CDR3 DNA is TGTGCCAGCAGCCCCTGGACAGAGTCTTATGGCTACACCTTC.

This clone was counted once. This rearrangement joins TRBV9 to TRBJ2-5, with D tentatively TRBD2 (5 bases). The germline CDR1 and CDR2 sequences are SGDLS and YYNGEE. V shed 1 base and J shed 4 bases, with 14 bases lying between them. The CDR3 totals 15 residues. The chain's CDR3 is CASSVQDFQAETQYF. Written as DNA, the CDR3 is TGTGCCAGCAGCGTACAGGACTTCCAAGCAGAGACCCAGTACTTC.

This chain links TRBV11-2 with TRBJ1-2; D is perhaps TRBD1 (6 bases). V dropped 1 base and J dropped 2 bases, with 14 bases sitting between them. The CDR3 loop spans 16 amino acids. The germline V gene encodes CDR1 SGHAT and CDR2 FQNNGV. CDR3 loop: CASSLAAGAGNYGYTF. The CDR3 bases are TGTGCCAGCAGCTTAGCAGCAGGGGCCGGAAACTATGGCTACACCTTC.

The rearrangement uses TRBV27 and TRBJ1-2, with TRBD1 matching over 9 bases. Germline V CDR1 and CDR2: MNHEY, SMNVEV (reference sequence). This CDR3 spans 16 amino acids. With V trimmed by 3 bases and J by 4 bases, 9 bases remained unmatched. The CDR3 bases are TGTGCCAGCAGTTTCCTTGGGACAGGGAATACCTATGGCTACACCTTC. This codes for CASSFLGTGNTYGYTF.

The rearrangement links TRBV5-3 to TRBJ1-5, with D possibly being TRBD1 (5 bases). TRBV5-3 is an ORF, with its function uncertain. The CDR3 length is 15 residues. Trimming took 5 bases from V and 2 from J, leaving 14 bases between them. The CDR3 spells CARRRGGGGNQPQHF. For the CDR3, the DNA is TGTGCCAGAAGGCGGGGCGGGGGAGGCAATCAGCCCCAGCATTTT.

The table lists this clone with a few counts. The chain joins TRBV10-1 to TRBJ1-1, with D hard to call. Trimming pared 0 bases from V and 4 bases from J, leaving 12 bases between. The CDR3 spans 15 residues. The germline gives CDR1 WNHNN, CDR2 SYGVQD (reference sequence). Here the CDR3 reads CASSESIAGGTEAFF. The DNA for the CDR3 is TGCGCCAGCAGTGAGTCGATTGCGGGCGGCACTGAAGCTTTCTTT.

This sequence joins TRBV9 and TRBJ1-1; TRBD1 might be the D (5 bases). This CDR3 has 15 amino acids. CDR1 is SGDLS, CDR2 YYNGEE, per germline. Trimming cost V 6 bases and J 4 bases, with 19 bases left between them. For the CDR3, the DNA is TGTGCCAGCACCTCCGGGTGGGGGGGGACCACTGAAGCTTTCTTT. This gives the protein CASTSGWGGTTEAFF.

This clone showed up just a few times. CDR3 nucleotides: TGTGCCAGCAGCTCCGTGACAAGCAATCAGCCCCAGCATTTT. Its protein product is CASSSVTSNQPQHF. V gene TRBV7-9 combines with J gene TRBJ1-5; D gene uncertain. The ends were cut back, 4 bases at V and 1 base at J, with 8 bases in the middle. The CDR3 length is 14 residues. Per germline, CDR1 SEHNR and CDR2 FQNEAQ (reference sequence).

The rearrangement links TRBV6-1 to TRBJ2-1; D is possibly TRBD1 (5 bases). Germline-derived CDR1 and CDR2 are MNHNS and SASEGT. The V and J ends lost 8 bases and 4 bases respectively, with 15 bases between them. The CDR3 loop spans 14 amino acids. Written as DNA, the CDR3 is TGTGCCAGCGTTACAGGTTACGGATACAATGAGCAGTTCTTC. Translating gives CASVTGYGYNEQFF.

This chain connects TRBV28 to TRBJ1-1, with D maybe TRBD1 (6 bases). The germline V and J ends were trimmed by 8 bases and 8 bases, with 30 bases remaining between them. This CDR3 is built from 17 residues. Germline lookup yields CDR1 MDHEN and CDR2 SYDVKM. The CDR3 is CASEAGTSLIGSSEAFF. The CDR3 DNA reads as TGTGCCAGCGAAGCTGGGACATCTTTAATAGGCTCGTCGGAAGCTTTCTTT.